A single sample is the source of the 5 T cell receptor beta chains below, sequenced in a study of T-cell memory formation after mild COVID-19. TCRdb redid the calling of the 5' RACE reads with MiXCR, one entry per CDR3 protein. The sample comprises more than 300,000 distinct CDR3 sequences, roughly an eighth of which are singletons, and roughly 20% rests with the top ten. Sequences were obtained from PBMCs or a T cell subset sorted from them (not recorded which). These receptors were obtained from a man aged 18 to 30 who had mild COVID-19 (a few samples of this study predate the infection). Cell type and time point are not known.

In its sample, this clonotype was seen a few times. The chain uses TRBV5-1 and TRBJ2-7; 8 bases agree with TRBD1. The V and J ends lost 5 bases and 4 bases, in that order; junction bases with no gene match: 8. This CDR3 has 14 residues. CDR1 and CDR2 from the germline V gene are SGHRS and YFSETQ. CDR3 protein: CASRPLGTGYEQYF. The CDR3 coding sequence is TGCGCCAGCAGACCCCTCGGGACAGGTTACGAGCAGTACTTC.

This clonotype has more than one count but fewer than ten. CDR3 amino acids: CASTTTLRGWETQYF. The DNA for the CDR3 is TGTGCCAGCACCACAACGCTCAGGGGGTGGGAGACCCAGTACTTC. The rearrangement links TRBV12-3 or TRBV12-4 to TRBJ2-5; 7 nucleotides line up with TRBD1. The trim removed 7 bases at V and 5 bases at J, leaving 13 bases unmatched. This CDR3 region has 15 residues.

This clonotype was counted many times. The gene calls are TRBV5-1 and TRBJ2-5; maybe TRBD2 (7 bases). V shed 0 bases and J shed 2 bases, with 11 bases lying between them. The CDR3 loop spans 15 amino acids. Looked up from germline, CDR1 is SGHRS and CDR2 is YFSETQ. CDR3 protein: CASSLEGGGQETQYF. The CDR3 DNA reads as TGCGCCAGCAGCTTGGAAGGGGGAGGGCAAGAGACCCAGTACTTC.

The gene calls are TRBV5-5 and TRBJ2-5; TRBD1 is a possible D gene (5 bases). Germline CDR1 and CDR2: SGHKS and YYEKEE (reference sequence). Trimming cost V 5 bases and J 5 bases, with 13 bases left between them. The CDR3 consists of 13 residues. The CDR3, as DNA: TGTGCCAGCAGTTTTCCGACAGCGGAGACCCAGTACTTC. Its protein is CASSFPTAETQYF.

J is TRBJ1-1 and V is TRBV5-1; D remains ambiguous. The germline gives CDR1 SGHRS, CDR2 YFSETQ. CDR3 length: 13 residues. Trimming removed 4 bases at V and 4 bases at J, with 11 bases between. CDR3 nucleotides: TGCGCCAGCAGCCGGAGTGAGGGCACTGAAGCTTTCTTT. Protein: CASSRSEGTEAFF.